The 18 T cell receptor beta chains below come from one sample, sequenced in a study of blood T cell repertoires in COVID-19. The assay was immunoSEQ multiplex PCR, and TCRdb's table has in-frame clones only and misses some. The sample has more than 95,000 clones, approximately 90% seen once. The specimen was peripheral blood. These receptors all stem from a man aged 55 to 70 with acute or convalescent COVID-19.

CDR3 nucleotide sequence: TGCAGTGCTAGACCCGGTTACGAGCAGTACTTC. Encoded protein: CSARPGYEQYF. The rearrangement uses TRBV20-1 and TRBJ2-7; D ambiguous. Trimming removed 2 bases from V and 4 bases from J, with 6 bases in between. Germline lookup yields CDR1 DFQATT and CDR2 SNEGSKA (reference sequence). The CDR3 runs 11 residues.

V is TRBV3-1 (or the pseudogene TRBV3-2) and J is TRBJ2-2; 7 bases line up with TRBD1. Looked up from germline, CDR1 is LGHDT and CDR2 is YNNKEL (reference sequence). The CDR3 has 14 amino acids. After removal of 4 bases from V and 1 base from J, the junction contained 0 bases not matched to a gene. The CDR3 nucleotides are TGTGCCAGCAGCCGACAGGGGAACACCGGGGAGCTGTTTTTT. Amino acid sequence: CASSRQGNTGELFF.

The chain employs TRBV10-3 and TRBJ1-2; 11 bases fit TRBD1. The V and J ends lost 7 bases and 4 bases, in that order; junction bases with no gene match: 11. This CDR3 has 16 amino acids. Germline loops: CDR1 ENHRY, CDR2 SYGVKD. The CDR3 DNA reads TGTGCCATCACTTCCAAATTGGGACAGGGGGGCTATGGCTACACCTTC. Translation: CAITSKLGQGGYGYTF.

The V call is TRBV2, the J call TRBJ1-5; D gene unclear. Germline V gene data show CDR1 as SNHLY and CDR2 as FYNNEI. The V gene lost 7 bases and the J gene lost 0 bases, with 19 bases spanning the gap. The CDR3 has 17 residues. The CDR3 here is CASNGNVSPHSNQPQHF. In nucleotides, the CDR3 is TGTGCCAGCAATGGCAACGTTTCTCCCCATAGCAATCAGCCCCAGCATTTT.

The chain is built from TRBV27 and TRBJ1-2, with 12 positions matching TRBD1. The CDR3 consists of 16 residues. Per germline, CDR1 MNHEY and CDR2 SMNVEV (reference sequence). V dropped 6 bases and J dropped 4; count of bases not matched to a gene: 9. The CDR3 loop reads CASRAGTGGFGYGYTF. The CDR3 DNA sequence: TGTGCCAGCAGGGCCGGGACAGGGGGCTTCGGCTATGGCTACACCTTC.

The chain uses TRBV6-4 and TRBJ1-1; TRBD1 aligns across 8 bases. CDR1 is MRHNA and CDR2 is SNTAGT in the germline V gene. With 6 bases clipped from V and 4 bases from J, the junction kept 4 bases outside the gene matches. The CDR3 extends over 13 amino acids. The CDR3 is CASRQGGGTEAFF. Here the CDR3 DNA reads TGTGCCAGCAGACAGGGGGGAGGCACTGAAGCTTTCTTT.

The chain combines TRBV6-5 with TRBJ2-7; TRBD2 matches at 13 bases. Germline V lookup: CDR1 MNHEY, CDR2 SVGAGI. J was trimmed by 4 bases and V by 0 bases; bases with no gene match: 3. The CDR3 runs to 16 residues. The CDR3 loop is CASSYSGLAGRYEQYF. CDR3 DNA: TGTGCCAGCAGTTACTCGGGACTAGCGGGGAGATACGAGCAGTACTTC.

The chain employs TRBV3-1 (or the pseudogene TRBV3-2) and TRBJ1-2; 8 bases line up with TRBD1. Germline loops: CDR1 LGHDT, CDR2 YNNKEL (reference sequence). Trimming cost V 3 bases and J 7 bases; bases outside gene matches: 1. The CDR3 runs to 12 residues. The DNA for the CDR3 is TGTGCCAGCAGCCATGACAGGGGTGGCTACACCTTC. Protein: CASSHDRGGYTF.

V usage is TRBV2 and J usage is TRBJ1-1, with TRBD1 matching over 9 bases. Germline V gives CDR1 SNHLY, CDR2 FYNNEI. J was trimmed by 1 base and V by 10 bases; bases with no gene match: 4. The CDR3 sequence is 13 residues long. In nucleotides, the CDR3 is TGTGCCAAAGAACAGGGGGCGAACACTGAAGCTTTCTTT. Its protein product is CAKEQGANTEAFF.

This clone was observed a handful of times. The gene calls are TRBV5-5 and TRBJ2-6; weak D call: TRBD2 (5 bases). Trimming took off 0 bases at V and 1 base at J, with 8 bases between the two ends. The CDR3 consists of 16 residues. Germline V gives CDR1 SGHKS, CDR2 YYEKEE (reference sequence). The CDR3 loop is CASSLGEGSGANVLTF. The DNA of the CDR3 is TGTGCCAGCAGCTTGGGAGAGGGATCTGGGGCCAACGTCCTGACTTTC.

The rearrangement links TRBV6-4 to TRBJ1-2, with D unresolved. Germline V lookup: CDR1 MRHNA, CDR2 SNTAGT. CDR3 length: 14 amino acids. Trimming removed 2 bases from V and 4 bases from J, with 11 bases in between. In nucleotides, the CDR3 is TGTGCCAGCAGTGACCGCGCCGAGGGCTATGGCTACACCTTC. It specifies CASSDRAEGYGYTF.

J is TRBJ2-7 and V is TRBV5-1, with 11 bases matching TRBD1. The germline gives CDR1 SGHRS, CDR2 YFSETQ. With V trimmed by 0 bases and J by 5 bases, 4 bases remained unmatched. The CDR3 covers 15 residues. CDR3 DNA sequence: TGCGCCAGCAGCTTGGTGGGACAGGGGGGAGACGAGCAGTACGTC. It is translated as CASSLVGQGGDEQYV.

The rearrangement joins TRBV10-3 to TRBJ1-1; 10 nucleotides agree with TRBD1. With V trimmed by 6 bases and J by 4 bases, 2 bases remained unmatched. The CDR3 length is 13 residues. The germline V gene encodes CDR1 ENHRY and CDR2 SYGVKD. CDR3 sequence reads: CAIRGDRGTEAFF. The CDR3 DNA sequence: TGTGCCATCAGAGGGGACAGGGGCACTGAAGCTTTCTTT.

The chain has TRBV7-6 and TRBJ2-5, with D possibly TRBD2 on 5 matching bases. The V gene lost 2 bases and the J gene lost 7 bases, with 17 bases spanning the gap. This CDR3 spans 15 amino acids. The germline CDR1 and CDR2 sequences are SGHVS and FNYEAQ. The CDR3 region is CASSLNGESVGTQYF. The CDR3 region has the DNA TGTGCCAGCAGCTTAAACGGGGAGTCCGTTGGGACCCAGTACTTC.

This clone has a single count. This chain uses TRBV7-2 with TRBJ1-3, with 9 bases fitting TRBD1. Looked up from germline, CDR1 is SGHTA and CDR2 is FQGNSA. This CDR3 has 13 residues. V was clipped by 3 bases and J by 8 bases; unmatched bases: 2. CDR3 nucleotide sequence: TGTGCCAGCAGCTTTCGACAGGGGGACACCATATATTTT. This translates into CASSFRQGDTIYF.

The CDR3 DNA reads as TGTGCCAGCAGCTTAGAGGGGGGTGACTATGGCTACACCTTC. This sequence encodes CASSLEGGDYGYTF. The rearrangement links TRBV11-2 to TRBJ1-2, with D maybe TRBD1 (5 bases). Germline CDR1 and CDR2: SGHAT and FQNNGV. This CDR3 has 14 residues. The ends were cut back, 0 bases at V and 3 bases at J, with 8 bases in the middle.

The J gene is TRBJ2-2, the V gene TRBV6-5; D is possibly TRBD2 (5 bases). V lost 6 bases and J 3 bases, leaving 14 bases between the germline ends. This CDR3 is 15 amino acids long. The germline gives CDR1 MNHEY, CDR2 SVGAGI. In DNA form, the CDR3 reads TGTGCCAGCAGCCCGTCCCGGGGTTACACCGGGGAGCTGTTTTTT. This codes for CASSPSRGYTGELFF.

The V and J genes are TRBV7-2 and TRBJ2-7; 14 nucleotides agree with TRBD2. Germline CDR1 and CDR2: SGHTA and FQGNSA. This CDR3 has 16 amino acids. Losses at the gene ends were 4 bases for V and 4 bases for J; bases not matched to a gene: 6. The CDR3, as DNA: TGTGCCAGCAGCTCCCGGACTAGCGGGGGGAGATACGAGCAGTACTTC. This sequence encodes CASSSRTSGGRYEQYF.